Listed here are 5 T cell receptor beta chains from one sample, sequenced in a study of T cells after yellow fever vaccination. TCRdb redid the calling of the 5' RACE reads with MiXCR, one entry per CDR3 protein. This sample has 78,000 or so distinct CDR3 sequences, with around 7.1% found just once. Sequencing was performed on CD8+ T cells sorted from PBMCs, taken around 10 days after the first yellow fever vaccination. These receptor sequences come from a young man who received the YFV17D yellow fever vaccine.

This clonotype has ten or more counts. The gene calls are TRBV2 and TRBJ2-7; 8 bases map to TRBD1. This CDR3 spans 14 amino acids. Losses at the gene ends were 8 bases for V and 5 bases for J; bases not matched to a gene: 11. Germline V lookup: CDR1 SNHLY, CDR2 FYNNEI. The CDR3 coding sequence is TGTGCCAGCGGGTCCCGGACAGGGCCCAACGAGCAGTACTTC. Translation gives CASGSRTGPNEQYF.

This clonotype was counted ten times or more. This chain links TRBV29-1 with TRBJ1-3; no clear D. Trimming took off 4 bases at V and 0 bases at J, with 10 bases between the two ends. Germline values: CDR1 SQVTM, CDR2 ANQGSEA. The CDR3 has 14 amino acids. The chain's CDR3 is CSVGAGSSGNTIYF. The CDR3 DNA is TGCAGCGTTGGTGCGGGAAGCTCTGGAAACACCATATATTTT.

By frequency in the sample, this clonotype is medium-sized. CDR3 coding DNA: TGTGCCAGCAGCCCGGGGACTAGTGGAATAATATACTTC. Encoded protein: CASSPGTSGIIYF. The V and J genes are TRBV4-2 and TRBJ2-4, with 8 bases lining up with TRBD2. CDR1 is LGHNA, CDR2 YNFKEQ, per germline. The CDR3 has 13 residues. J was trimmed by 16 bases and V by 4 bases; bases with no gene match: 12.

The CDR3 DNA is TGTGCCAGCAGCCTAACCCGGGGCCAGGGGGCTCATGGCTACACCTTC. The encoded protein is CASSLTRGQGAHGYTF. The chain uses TRBV5-4 and TRBJ1-2; 8 bases map to TRBD1. This CDR3 is 16 amino acids long. Trimming took 4 bases from V and 6 from J; bases not matched to a gene: 14. CDR1 is SGHNT and CDR2 is YYREEE in the germline V gene (reference sequence).

This clonotype was seen many times. V is TRBV15 and J is TRBJ1-1; D remains ambiguous. This CDR3 is 14 amino acids long. Germline CDR1 LNHNV, CDR2 YYDKDF (reference sequence). V was shortened by 5 bases and J by 1 base, with 11 bases between the two germline ends. This CDR3 is CATSPWEPNTEAFF. DNA for the CDR3: TGTGCCACCAGCCCCTGGGAGCCGAACACTGAAGCTTTCTTT. Full variable domain (remainder filled in from reference TRBV15 and TRBJ1-1): DAMVIQNPRYQVTQFGKPVTLSCSQTLNHNVMYWYQQKSSQAPKLLFHYYDKDFNNEADTPDNFQSRRPNTSFCFLDIRSPGLGDTAMYLCATSPWEPNTEAFFGQGTRLTVV.